This T cell receptor (beta chain) was captured by sequencing in a study of OX40 agonist ivuxolimab in advanced cancers. Worth noting for this clone: Its antigen is undetermined.

Notes on the study in general: At 0.1 to 3.0 mg/kg and by week 6, CD4+ and CD8+ T cells in the blood had expanded clonally. Expanded clones tended on average to be more numerous among CD8+ T cells than CD4+.

Looked up from germline, CDR1 is MDHEN and CDR2 is SYDVKM. CDR3 length equals 18 residues. Trimming took off 4 bases at V and 0 bases at J, with 21 bases between the two ends. Profiled with immunoSEQ multiplex PCR; TCRdb holds only in-frame clones, not every one. The sample shows about 84,000 clones, about 94% of them seen only once. The sequenced sample was CD4+ or CD8+ T cells sorted from blood, obtained in a trial of the OX40 agonist ivuxolimab. The clonotype comes from an adult with an advanced solid tumor such as melanoma, head and neck, liver or kidney cancer. The chain joins TRBV28 to TRBJ1-2; TRBD1 might be the D (5 bases). Here the CDR3 reads CASSSPGAGSPTNYGYTF. In DNA, the CDR3 is TGTGCCAGCAGTTCGCCTGGGGCAGGATCCCCAACTAACTATGGCTACACCTTC.